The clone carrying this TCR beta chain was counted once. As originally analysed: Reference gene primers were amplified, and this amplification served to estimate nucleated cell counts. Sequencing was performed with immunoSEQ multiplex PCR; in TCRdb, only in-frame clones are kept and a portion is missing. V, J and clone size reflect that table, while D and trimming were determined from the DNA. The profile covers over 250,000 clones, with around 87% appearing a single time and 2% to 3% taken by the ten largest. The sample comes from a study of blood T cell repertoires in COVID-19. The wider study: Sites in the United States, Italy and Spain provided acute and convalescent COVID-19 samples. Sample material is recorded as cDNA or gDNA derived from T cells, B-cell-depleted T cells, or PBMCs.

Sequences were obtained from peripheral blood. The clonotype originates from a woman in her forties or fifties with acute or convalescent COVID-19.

The CDR3 DNA sequence: TGTGCCAGCAGTTTAGGGCAGGATAAGGAAAAACTGTTTTTT. Its translation is CASSLGQDKEKLFF. The rearrangement uses TRBV28 and TRBJ1-4; D remains unclear. The CDR3 totals 14 residues. V dropped 2 bases and J dropped 8 bases, with 12 bases sitting between them. Per germline, CDR1 MDHEN and CDR2 SYDVKM.